The clone carrying this T cell receptor beta chain was seen a few times. What it recognizes is unknown. V was trimmed by 8 bases and J by 4 bases, leaving 8 bases between them. The CDR3 has 12 residues. Germline V lookup: CDR1 SGHTA, CDR2 FQGNSA. This sample was included in a study of beta chain features in type 1 diabetes. Study outcomes and limitations: For Type 1 diabetes patients, all four CD4+ subsets carried TCRB CDR3s that were moderately but significantly shorter.

The whole isolated RNA underwent reverse transcription, so sequencing captured expressed TCRB transcripts. Clones were sequenced by immunoSEQ multiplex PCR, and TCRdb holds only the in-frame ones, with some missing. Of a few hundred thousand clones listed, around an eighth are singletons. The sample taken for sequencing was naive CD4+ T cells from blood. The TCR sequence derives from a woman aged 18-29 years with type 1 diabetes. The J gene is TRBJ1-4, the V gene TRBV7-2; no reliable D call. CDR3 sequence (DNA): TGTGCCAGCCTGGGAGTTAATGAAAAACTGTTTTTT. As protein: CASLGVNEKLFF.